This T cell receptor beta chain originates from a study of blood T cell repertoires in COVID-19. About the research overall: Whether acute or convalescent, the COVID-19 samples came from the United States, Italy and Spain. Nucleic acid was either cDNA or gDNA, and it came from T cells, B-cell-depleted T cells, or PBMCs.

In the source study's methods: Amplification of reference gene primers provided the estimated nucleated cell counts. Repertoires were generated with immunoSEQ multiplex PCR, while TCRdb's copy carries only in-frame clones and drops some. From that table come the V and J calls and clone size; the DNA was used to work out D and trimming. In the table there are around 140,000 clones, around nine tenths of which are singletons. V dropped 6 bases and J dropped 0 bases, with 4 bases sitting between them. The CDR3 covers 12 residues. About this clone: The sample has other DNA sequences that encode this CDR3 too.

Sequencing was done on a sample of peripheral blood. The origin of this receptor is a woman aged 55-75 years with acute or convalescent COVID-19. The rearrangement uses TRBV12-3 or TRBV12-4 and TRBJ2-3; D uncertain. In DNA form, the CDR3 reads TGTGCCAGCAGCCTTAGCACAGATACGCAGTATTTT. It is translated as CASSLSTDTQYF.